Included here is one TCR beta chain sequence, with context. There are 15 residues in the CDR3. Trimming removed 4 bases at V and 2 bases at J, with 14 bases between. From germline, CDR1 is SGDLS and CDR2 YYNGEE. The sample comes from a study of radiation and T cells in renal cell carcinoma. Generated by immunoSEQ multiplex PCR, the TCRdb table keeps only in-frame clones and is missing some. The repertoire holds about 130,000 clones, with roughly four fifths as singletons. Time point in this sample: blood 2 weeks post-SBRT. The treatment: 15 Gy SBRT to primary tumor, nephrectomy 4 weeks later. Material: blood, obtained from a patient whose treatment included radiotherapy and nephrectomy. The origin of this receptor is a woman between 55 and 75 years old with renal cell carcinoma. The chain links TRBV9 to TRBJ2-3; TRBD1 or TRBD2 may be the D gene (5 bases each). DNA for the CDR3: TGTGCCAGCAGCCCTCGAGGGGCGTACACAGATACGCAGTATTTT. Encoded protein: CASSPRGAYTDTQYF.